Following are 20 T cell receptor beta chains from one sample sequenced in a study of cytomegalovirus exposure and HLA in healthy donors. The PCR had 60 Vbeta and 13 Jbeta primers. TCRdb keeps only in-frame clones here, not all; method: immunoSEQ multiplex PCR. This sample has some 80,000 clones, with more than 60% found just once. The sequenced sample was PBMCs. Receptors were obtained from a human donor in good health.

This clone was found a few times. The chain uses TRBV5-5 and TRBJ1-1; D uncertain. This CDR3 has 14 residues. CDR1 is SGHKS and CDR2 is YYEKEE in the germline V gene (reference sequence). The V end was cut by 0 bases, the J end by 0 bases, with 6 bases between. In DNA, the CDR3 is TGTGCCAGCAGCTTGGTCTCGGTGAACACTGAAGCTTTCTTT. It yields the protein CASSLVSVNTEAFF.

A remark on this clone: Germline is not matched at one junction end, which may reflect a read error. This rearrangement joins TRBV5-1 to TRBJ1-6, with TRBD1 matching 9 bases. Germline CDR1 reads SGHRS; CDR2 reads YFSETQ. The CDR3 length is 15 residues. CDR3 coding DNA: TGCGCCAGCAGTCCGGGACAGGGTTGGGAGTCACCCCTCAACTTT. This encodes CASSPGQGWESPLNF. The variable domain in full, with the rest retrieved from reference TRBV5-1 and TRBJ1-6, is KAGVTQTPRYLIKTRGQQVTLSCSPISGHRSVSWYQQTPGQGLQFLFEYFSETQRNKGNFPGRFSGRQFSNSRSEMNVSTLELGDSALYLCASSPGQGWESPLNFGNGTRLTVT.

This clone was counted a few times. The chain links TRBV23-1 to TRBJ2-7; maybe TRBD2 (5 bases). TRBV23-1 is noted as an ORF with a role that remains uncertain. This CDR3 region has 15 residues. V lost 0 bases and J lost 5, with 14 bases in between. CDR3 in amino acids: CASSQSKDCVHEQYF. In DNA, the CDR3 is TGCGCCAGCAGTCAATCAAAGGACTGCGTCCACGAGCAGTACTTC.

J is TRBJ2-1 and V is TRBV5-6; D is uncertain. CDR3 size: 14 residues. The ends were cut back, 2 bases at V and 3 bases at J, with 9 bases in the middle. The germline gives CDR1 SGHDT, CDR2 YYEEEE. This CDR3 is CASSFYRFYNEQFF. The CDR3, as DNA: TGTGCCAGCAGCTTTTATCGGTTCTACAATGAGCAGTTCTTC.

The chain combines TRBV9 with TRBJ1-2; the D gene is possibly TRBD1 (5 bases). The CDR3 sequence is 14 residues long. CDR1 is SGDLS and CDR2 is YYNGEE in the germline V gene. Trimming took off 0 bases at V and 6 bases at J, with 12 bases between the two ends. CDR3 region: CASSVGWGADGYTF. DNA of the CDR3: TGTGCCAGCAGCGTAGGGTGGGGCGCAGATGGCTACACCTTC. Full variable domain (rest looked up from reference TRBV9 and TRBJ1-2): DSGVTQTPKHLITATGQRVTLRCSPRSGDLSVYWYQQSLDQGLQFLIQYYNGEERAKGNILERFSAQQFPDLHSELNLSSLELGDSALYFCASSVGWGADGYTFGSGTRLTVV.

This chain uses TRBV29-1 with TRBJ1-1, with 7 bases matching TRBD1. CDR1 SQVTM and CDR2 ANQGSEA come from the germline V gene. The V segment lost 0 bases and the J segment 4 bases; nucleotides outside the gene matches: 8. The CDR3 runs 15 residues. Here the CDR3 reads CSVEDPGQVSTEAFF. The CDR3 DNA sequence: TGCAGCGTTGAAGATCCCGGACAGGTTAGCACTGAAGCTTTCTTT.

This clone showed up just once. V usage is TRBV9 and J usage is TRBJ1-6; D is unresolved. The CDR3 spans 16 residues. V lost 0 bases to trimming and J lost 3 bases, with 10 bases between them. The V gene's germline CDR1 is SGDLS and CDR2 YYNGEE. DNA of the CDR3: TGTGCCAGCAGCGTAGGTGCCGCAGGCTATAATTCACCCCTCCACTTT. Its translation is CASSVGAAGYNSPLHF.

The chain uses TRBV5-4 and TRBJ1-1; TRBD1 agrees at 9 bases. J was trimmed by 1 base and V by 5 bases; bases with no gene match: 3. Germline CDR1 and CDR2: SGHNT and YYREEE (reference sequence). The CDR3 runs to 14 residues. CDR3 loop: CASRGGQGNTEAFF. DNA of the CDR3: TGTGCCAGCAGGGGGGGACAGGGGAACACTGAAGCTTTCTTT.

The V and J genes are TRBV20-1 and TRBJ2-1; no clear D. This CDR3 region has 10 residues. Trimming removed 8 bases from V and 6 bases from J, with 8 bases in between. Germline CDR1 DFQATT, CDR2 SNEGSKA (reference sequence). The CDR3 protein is CSWASNEQFF. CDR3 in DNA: TGCAGTTGGGCGAGCAATGAGCAGTTCTTC.

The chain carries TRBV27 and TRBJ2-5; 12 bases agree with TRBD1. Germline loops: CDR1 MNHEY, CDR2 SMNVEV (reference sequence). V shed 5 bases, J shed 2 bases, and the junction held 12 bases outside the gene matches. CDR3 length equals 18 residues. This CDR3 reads CASSGLGTGGIKQETQYF. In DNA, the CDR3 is TGTGCCAGCAGTGGGCTAGGGACAGGGGGCATCAAGCAAGAGACCCAGTACTTC.

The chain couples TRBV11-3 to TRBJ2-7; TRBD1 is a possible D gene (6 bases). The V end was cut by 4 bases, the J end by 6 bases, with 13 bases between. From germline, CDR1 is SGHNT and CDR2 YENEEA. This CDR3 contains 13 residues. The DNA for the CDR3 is TGTGCCAGCAGCTCGTACAGGGATCCCGAGCAGTACTTC. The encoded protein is CASSSYRDPEQYF.

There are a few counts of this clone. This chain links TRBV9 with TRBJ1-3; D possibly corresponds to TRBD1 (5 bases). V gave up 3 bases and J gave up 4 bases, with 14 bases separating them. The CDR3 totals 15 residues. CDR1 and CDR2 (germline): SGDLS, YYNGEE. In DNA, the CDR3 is TGTGCCAGCAGCGAGCCTCAGGGTTCCGGAAACACCATATATTTT. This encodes CASSEPQGSGNTIYF.

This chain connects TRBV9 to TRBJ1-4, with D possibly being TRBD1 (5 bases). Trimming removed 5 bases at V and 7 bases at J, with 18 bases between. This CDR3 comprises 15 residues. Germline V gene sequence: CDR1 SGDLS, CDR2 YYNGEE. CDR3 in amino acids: CASSAQLGQGEKLFF. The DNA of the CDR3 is TGTGCCAGCAGTGCCCAACTGGGGCAGGGTGAAAAACTGTTTTTT.

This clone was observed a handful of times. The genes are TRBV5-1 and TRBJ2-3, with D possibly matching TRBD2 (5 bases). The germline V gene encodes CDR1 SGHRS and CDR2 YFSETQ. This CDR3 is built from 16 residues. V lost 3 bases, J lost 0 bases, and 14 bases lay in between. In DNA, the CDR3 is TGCGCCAGCAGCTCACGACTAAGCCAAAGCACAGATACGCAGTATTTT. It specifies CASSSRLSQSTDTQYF. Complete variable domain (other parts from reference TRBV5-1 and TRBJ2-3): KAGVTQTPRYLIKTRGQQVTLSCSPISGHRSVSWYQQTPGQGLQFLFEYFSETQRNKGNFPGRFSGRQFSNSRSEMNVSTLELGDSALYLCASSSRLSQSTDTQYFGPGTRLTVL.

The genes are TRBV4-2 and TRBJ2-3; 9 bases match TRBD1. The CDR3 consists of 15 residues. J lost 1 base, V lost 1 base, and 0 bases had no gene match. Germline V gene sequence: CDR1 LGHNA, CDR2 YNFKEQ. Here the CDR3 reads CASSQGTGGTDTQYF. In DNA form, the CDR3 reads TGTGCCAGCAGCCAAGGGACAGGGGGCACAGATACGCAGTATTTT.

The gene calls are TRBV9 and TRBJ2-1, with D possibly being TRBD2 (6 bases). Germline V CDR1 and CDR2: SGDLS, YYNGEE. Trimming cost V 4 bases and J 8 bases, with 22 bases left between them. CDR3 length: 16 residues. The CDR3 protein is CASSPRPGLRWHEQFF. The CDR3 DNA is TGTGCCAGCAGCCCCCGGCCGGGACTTCGGTGGCATGAGCAGTTCTTC.

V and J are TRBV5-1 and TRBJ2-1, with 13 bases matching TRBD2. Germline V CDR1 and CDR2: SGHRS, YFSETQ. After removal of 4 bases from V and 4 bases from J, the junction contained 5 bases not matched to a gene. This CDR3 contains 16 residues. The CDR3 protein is CASSLTSGGTYNEQFF. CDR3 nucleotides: TGCGCCAGCAGCCTGACTAGCGGGGGGACATACAATGAGCAGTTCTTC.

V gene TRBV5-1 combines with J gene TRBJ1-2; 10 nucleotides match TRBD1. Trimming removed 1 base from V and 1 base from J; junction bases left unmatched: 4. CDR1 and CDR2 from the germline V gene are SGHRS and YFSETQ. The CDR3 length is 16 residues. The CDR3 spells CASSLTGQGGNYGYTF. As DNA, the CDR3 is TGCGCCAGCAGCTTGACTGGACAGGGGGGTAACTATGGCTACACCTTC.

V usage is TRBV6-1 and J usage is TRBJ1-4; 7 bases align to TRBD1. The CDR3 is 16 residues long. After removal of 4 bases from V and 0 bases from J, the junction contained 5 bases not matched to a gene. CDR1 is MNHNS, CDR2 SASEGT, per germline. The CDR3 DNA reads TGTGCCAGCAGTGCCGGGGACAGAGCAACTAATGAAAAACTGTTTTTT. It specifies CASSAGDRATNEKLFF.

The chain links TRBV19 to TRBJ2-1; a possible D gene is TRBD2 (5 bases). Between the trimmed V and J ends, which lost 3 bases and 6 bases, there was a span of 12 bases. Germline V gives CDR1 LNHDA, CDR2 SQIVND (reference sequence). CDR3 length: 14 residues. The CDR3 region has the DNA TGTGCCAGTAGTATTTCCCTAGCAGCCAATGAGCAGTTCTTC. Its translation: CASSISLAANEQFF.